This entry concerns a single T cell receptor (beta chain). Its target is unknown. Only in-frame clones appear in the TCRdb table, and some are missing; sequencing was by immunoSEQ multiplex PCR. Of about 180,000 clones in the sample, roughly 91% were seen once. Pooling covered second doses at about 4 or about 12 weeks. This sample was included in a study of T cell responses to AZD1222 COVID-19 vaccine. General observations from the study: Among spike-specific TCRs, nearly half reportedly target unmutated variant regions. Clonal diversity was possibly underestimated, and white British individuals and females predominated among donors.

The sequencing used peripheral blood, collected 28 days after the second AZD1222 dose. The TCR was taken from an adult who received the AZD1222 COVID-19 vaccine.

CDR3 loop: CASSGGGEAFF. The CDR3 nucleotides are TGTGCCAGCAGCGGAGGAGGAGAAGCTTTCTTT. This chain links TRBV27 with TRBJ1-1; no reliable D call. There are 11 residues in the CDR3. Germline V gene sequence: CDR1 MNHEY, CDR2 SMNVEV (reference sequence). Trimming removed 6 bases at V and 8 bases at J, with 10 bases between.